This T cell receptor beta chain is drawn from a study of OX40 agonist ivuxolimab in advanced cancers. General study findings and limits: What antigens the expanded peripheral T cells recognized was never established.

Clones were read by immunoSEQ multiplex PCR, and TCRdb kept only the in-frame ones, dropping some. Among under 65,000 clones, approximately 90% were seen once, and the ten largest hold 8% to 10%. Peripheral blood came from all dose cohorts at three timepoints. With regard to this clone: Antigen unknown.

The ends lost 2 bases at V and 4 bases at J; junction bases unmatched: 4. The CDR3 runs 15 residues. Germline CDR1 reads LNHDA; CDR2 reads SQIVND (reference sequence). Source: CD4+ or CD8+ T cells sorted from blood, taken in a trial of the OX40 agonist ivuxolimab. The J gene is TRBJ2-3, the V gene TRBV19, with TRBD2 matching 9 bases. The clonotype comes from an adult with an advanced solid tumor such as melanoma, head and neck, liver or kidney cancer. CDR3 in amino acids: CASSILGGRADTQYF. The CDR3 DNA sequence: TGTGCCAGTAGTATATTAGGCGGGAGGGCAGATACGCAGTATTTT.